Below, 24 T cell receptor beta chains from the same sample are listed, as sequenced in a study of a mutant IDH1 vaccine in newly diagnosed glioma. The method was immunoSEQ multiplex PCR; TCRdb's version includes in-frame clones alone and lacks a portion of them. The sample yields 55,000 or so clones, 91% seen once. For these TCRs, the target antigens are not known. The time point was: week 11, during vaccination. Doses consisted of 300 ug of mutant IDH1 20-mer peptide each, paired with topical imiquimod. Source: PBMCs, taken from a glioma patient whose treatment included an IDH1 peptide vaccine. These receptors came from a man aged 45-65 years with glioma.

The chain is built from TRBV29-1 and TRBJ2-1; D remains unclear. Trimming removed 1 base at V and 8 bases at J, with 12 bases between. CDR1 and CDR2 from the germline V gene are SQVTM and ANQGSEA. This CDR3 has 13 amino acids. This CDR3 reads CSVEGRRSYEQFF. The CDR3 nucleotides are TGCAGCGTTGAAGGCCGTAGAAGCTATGAGCAGTTCTTC.

The chain carries TRBV5-5 and TRBJ2-3; D is ambiguous. Trimming took 0 bases from V and 4 from J, leaving 9 bases between them. The CDR3 runs 14 residues. Germline V lookup: CDR1 SGHKS, CDR2 YYEKEE (reference sequence). This CDR3 reads CASSLVDRADTQYF. The CDR3 DNA reads as TGTGCCAGCAGCTTGGTGGATAGAGCAGATACGCAGTATTTT.

V and J are TRBV9 and TRBJ2-2; the match to TRBD1 covers 7 bases. The germline V gene encodes CDR1 SGDLS and CDR2 YYNGEE. CDR3 length: 16 amino acids. J lost 1 base, V lost 4 bases, and 7 bases had no gene match. In nucleotides, the CDR3 is TGTGCCAGCAGCACCGACAGGGTACTGAACACCGGGGAGCTGTTTTTT. Translating it yields CASSTDRVLNTGELFF.

The chain employs TRBV7-2 and TRBJ2-5, with 7 bases matching TRBD1. CDR3 length: 13 amino acids. Per the germline V gene, CDR1 is SGHTA and CDR2 is FQGNSA. V shed 3 bases, J shed 4 bases, and the junction held 2 bases outside the gene matches. The CDR3 is CASSLTGLETQYF. CDR3 coding DNA: TGTGCCAGCAGCTTGACAGGGTTAGAGACCCAGTACTTC.

The J gene is TRBJ1-2, the V gene TRBV28; D might be TRBD1 (5 bases). V was shortened by 8 bases and J by 4 bases, with 11 bases between the two germline ends. There are 12 residues in the CDR3. In germline, CDR1 is MDHEN, CDR2 SYDVKM. CDR3 sequence: CASGAATYGYTF. The CDR3 nucleotides are TGTGCCAGCGGGGCGGCGACCTATGGCTACACCTTC.

V gene TRBV25-1 combines with J gene TRBJ2-2; 8 positions match TRBD1. The CDR3 length is 16 residues. J was trimmed by 4 bases and V by 6 bases; bases with no gene match: 10. CDR1 and CDR2 (germline): MGHDK, SYGVNS. Here the CDR3 reads CASSVQGAGVTGELFF. Written as DNA, the CDR3 is TGTGCCAGCAGCGTGCAGGGGGCCGGAGTCACCGGGGAGCTGTTTTTT.

The chain is built from TRBV11-2 and TRBJ1-2; D might be TRBD1 (5 bases). This CDR3 comprises 13 residues. V was pared by 1 base and J by 8 bases, with 11 bases between. The V gene's germline CDR1 is SGHAT and CDR2 FQNNGV. CDR3 bases: TGTGCCAGCAGCTTAGGGCGGAGGGACGGCTACACCTTC. Protein product: CASSLGRRDGYTF.

The J gene is TRBJ2-5, the V gene TRBV6-4; weak D call: TRBD2 (5 bases). Germline V gives CDR1 MRHNA, CDR2 SNTAGT. V lost 3 bases, J lost 4 bases, and 12 bases lay in between. This CDR3 contains 14 residues. CDR3 in amino acids: CASSEGGGRETQYF. As DNA, the CDR3 is TGTGCCAGCAGTGAAGGAGGAGGCCGAGAGACCCAGTACTTC.

V usage is TRBV27 and J usage is TRBJ2-7, with a weak D call TRBD2 (5 bases). Germline V gives CDR1 MNHEY, CDR2 SMNVEV (reference sequence). V gave up 0 bases and J gave up 1 base, with 10 bases separating them. The CDR3 loop spans 15 amino acids. The CDR3 nucleotides read TGTGCCAGCAGTTTATCGCGAGGGCCTTCCTACGAGCAGTACTTC. Translation: CASSLSRGPSYEQYF.

This chain connects TRBV6-1 to TRBJ1-4; the D is unclear. The CDR3 runs 16 residues. CDR1 and CDR2 (germline): MNHNS, SASEGT. V lost 3 bases and J lost 2, with 13 bases in between. The CDR3, as DNA: TGTGCCAGCAGTGATAGGTACGGCTCGACTAATGAAAAACTGTTTTTT. This codes for CASSDRYGSTNEKLFF.

The chain uses TRBV2 and TRBJ1-5, with 10 positions matching TRBD1. CDR1 and CDR2 (germline): SNHLY, FYNNEI. Unmatched junction bases numbered 5, after V lost 4 bases and J lost 2 bases. This CDR3 has 16 residues. CDR3 DNA sequence: TGTGCCAGCAGTGCGGGGACAGGGGTCGGCAATCAGCCCCAGCATTTT. Its protein is CASSAGTGVGNQPQHF.

As DNA, the CDR3 is TGTGCCAGCAGGACCCACAGCGTCTCTGGAAACACCATATATTTT. Translating gives CASRTHSVSGNTIYF. The chain is built from TRBV28 and TRBJ1-3; D not certain. V gave up 6 bases and J gave up 0 bases, with 12 bases separating them. The CDR3 has 15 amino acids. In germline, CDR1 is MDHEN, CDR2 SYDVKM.

This clone was recorded only once. The V and J genes are TRBV28 and TRBJ1-2, with D perhaps matching TRBD1 (6 bases). CDR1 is MDHEN and CDR2 is SYDVKM in the germline V gene. The CDR3 length is 14 residues. Trimming took 4 bases from V and 0 from J, leaving 9 bases between them. For the CDR3, the DNA is TGTGCCAGCAGTTCGGGGGGCTCTAACTATGGCTACACCTTC. Translating gives CASSSGGSNYGYTF.

This clone was counted between two and nine times. The CDR3 DNA is TGTGCCTGGACCCACGGGGTCGGGCAGGACAATCAGCCCCAGCATTTT. Its protein is CAWTHGVGQDNQPQHF. The J gene is TRBJ1-5, the V gene TRBV30; no clear D. This CDR3 is built from 16 residues. The ends were cut back, 4 bases at V and 3 bases at J, with 19 bases in the middle. CDR1 GTSNPN and CDR2 SVGIG come from the germline V gene (reference sequence).

The CDR3 protein is CASSLRDRGPETQYF. CDR3 DNA: TGCGCCAGCAGCCTCCGGGACAGGGGCCCAGAGACCCAGTACTTC. This sequence joins TRBV5-1 and TRBJ2-5; 10 bases align to TRBD1. CDR1 is SGHRS, CDR2 YFSETQ, per germline. CDR3 length: 15 residues. J gave up 4 bases and V 4 bases, and 7 bases lay outside the gene matches.

The V call is TRBV4-3, the J call TRBJ2-2; 11 bases map to TRBD2. CDR1 is LGHNA and CDR2 is YSLEER in the germline V gene. The CDR3 spans 21 residues. With 3 bases clipped from V and 4 bases from J, the junction kept 19 bases outside the gene matches. The CDR3 region is CASSHRLGGTSGDIITGELFF. For the CDR3, the DNA is TGCGCCAGCAGCCACAGACTCGGTGGGACTAGCGGAGATATCATCACCGGGGAGCTGTTTTTT.

The chain combines TRBV4-3 with TRBJ1-2; 8 nucleotides line up with TRBD1. The V and J ends lost 0 bases and 0 bases, in that order; junction bases with no gene match: 12. CDR1 LGHNA and CDR2 YSLEER come from the germline V gene. The CDR3 is 19 amino acids. CDR3 region: CASSQDLGGSTGANYGYTF. The CDR3 nucleotides are TGCGCCAGCAGCCAAGATCTAGGGGGATCGACAGGGGCTAACTATGGCTACACCTTC.

V and J are TRBV6-6 and TRBJ2-1; tentative D call: TRBD2 (6 bases). CDR1 and CDR2 from the germline V gene are MNHNY and SVGAGI (reference sequence). The V and J ends lost 2 bases and 2 bases respectively, with 13 bases between them. This CDR3 region has 16 residues. The CDR3 here is CASSYPVAATYNEQFF. As DNA, the CDR3 is TGTGCCAGCAGTTACCCGGTAGCGGCCACCTACAATGAGCAGTTCTTC.

The chain couples TRBV5-6 to TRBJ2-5; the match to TRBD1 covers 7 bases. There are 15 residues in the CDR3. Germline CDR1 is SGHDT and CDR2 is YYEEEE. V lost 0 bases and J lost 1; bases outside the gene matches: 3. As DNA, the CDR3 is TGTGCCAGCAGCTTGGTGCAGGGGGTCCAAGAGACCCAGTACTTC. This codes for CASSLVQGVQETQYF.

The chain is built from TRBV7-9 and TRBJ1-2; D unresolved. The V and J ends lost 5 bases and 1 base respectively, with 8 bases between them. The CDR3 extends over 13 amino acids. CDR1 is SEHNR and CDR2 is FQNEAQ in the germline V gene (reference sequence). The CDR3 is CASSPGDNYGYTF. The DNA for the CDR3 is TGTGCCAGCAGCCCAGGAGATAACTATGGCTACACCTTC.

The chain combines TRBV5-8 with TRBJ2-7; perhaps TRBD1 as D (5 bases). Germline CDR1 is SGHTS and CDR2 is YDEGEE. The CDR3 is 13 residues long. V was cut by 1 base and J by 4 bases, with 9 bases left in between. The CDR3 DNA is TGTGCCAGCAGCTTGATAGCAGGGTACGAGCAGTACTTC. As protein: CASSLIAGYEQYF.

The V call is TRBV9, the J call TRBJ1-5; D is unclear. V shed 6 bases and J shed 5 bases, with 24 bases lying between them. Germline CDR1 and CDR2: SGDLS and YYNGEE. The CDR3 totals 17 residues. In DNA, the CDR3 is TGTGCCAGCATCACACCTCCGAGTTACCAGGCGGATCAGCCCCAGCATTTT. It is translated as CASITPPSYQADQPQHF.

This chain joins TRBV5-4 and TRBJ1-3; D remains ambiguous. The germline CDR1 and CDR2 sequences are SGHNT and YYREEE (reference sequence). V dropped 0 bases and J dropped 4 bases, with 8 bases sitting between them. CDR3 length: 14 residues. This CDR3 is CASSLAAEGNTIYF. The CDR3 DNA reads as TGTGCCAGCAGCTTGGCCGCTGAGGGAAACACCATATATTTT.

The chain combines TRBV7-8 with TRBJ1-4; D remains ambiguous. The CDR3 runs 17 residues. Germline-derived CDR1 and CDR2 are SGHVS and FQNEAQ. The germline V and J ends were trimmed by 0 bases and 7 bases, with 18 bases remaining between them. CDR3 in DNA: TGTGCCAGCAGCTTAGCCCTTCCGACGGCGCCTGGTGAAAAACTGTTTTTT. Translation: CASSLALPTAPGEKLFF.